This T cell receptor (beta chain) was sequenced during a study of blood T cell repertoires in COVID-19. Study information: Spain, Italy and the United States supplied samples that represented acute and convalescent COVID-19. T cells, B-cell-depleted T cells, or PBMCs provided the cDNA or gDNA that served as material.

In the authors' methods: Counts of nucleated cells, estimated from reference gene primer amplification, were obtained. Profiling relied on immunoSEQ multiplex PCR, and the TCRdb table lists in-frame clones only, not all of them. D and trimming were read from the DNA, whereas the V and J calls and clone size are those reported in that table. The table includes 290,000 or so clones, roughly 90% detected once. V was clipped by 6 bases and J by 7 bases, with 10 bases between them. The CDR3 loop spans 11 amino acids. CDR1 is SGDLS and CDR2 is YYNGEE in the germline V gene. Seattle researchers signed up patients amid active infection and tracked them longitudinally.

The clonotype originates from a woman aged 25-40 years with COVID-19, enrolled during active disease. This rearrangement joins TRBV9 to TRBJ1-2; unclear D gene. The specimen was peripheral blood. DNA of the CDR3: TGTGCCAGCAAATCAGGACTTGGCTACACCTTC. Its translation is CASKSGLGYTF. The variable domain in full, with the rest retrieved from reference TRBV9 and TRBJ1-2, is DSGVTQTPKHLITATGQRVTLRCSPRSGDLSVYWYQQSLDQGLQFLIQYYNGEERAKGNILERFSAQQFPDLHSELNLSSLELGDSALYFCASKSGLGYTFGSGTRLTVV.